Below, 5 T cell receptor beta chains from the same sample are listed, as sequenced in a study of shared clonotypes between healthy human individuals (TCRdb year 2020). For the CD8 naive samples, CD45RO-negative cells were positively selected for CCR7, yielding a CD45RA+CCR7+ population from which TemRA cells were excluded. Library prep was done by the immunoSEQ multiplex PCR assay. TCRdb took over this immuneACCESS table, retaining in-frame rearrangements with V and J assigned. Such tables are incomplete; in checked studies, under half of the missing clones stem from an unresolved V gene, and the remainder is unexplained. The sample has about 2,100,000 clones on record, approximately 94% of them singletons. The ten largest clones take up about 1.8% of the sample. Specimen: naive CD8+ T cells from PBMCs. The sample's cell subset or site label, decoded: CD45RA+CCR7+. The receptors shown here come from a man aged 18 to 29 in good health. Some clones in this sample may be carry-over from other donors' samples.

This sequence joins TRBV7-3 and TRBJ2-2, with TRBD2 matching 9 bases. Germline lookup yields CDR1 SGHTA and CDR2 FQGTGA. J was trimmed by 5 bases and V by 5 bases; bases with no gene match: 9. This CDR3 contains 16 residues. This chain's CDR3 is CASSGPREGGTGELFF. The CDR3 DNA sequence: TGTGCCAGCAGCGGACCGCGGGAGGGAGGGACCGGGGAGCTGTTTTTT. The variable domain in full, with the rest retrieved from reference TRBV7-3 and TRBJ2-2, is GAGVSQTPSNKVTEKGKYVELRCDPISGHTALYWYRQSLGQGPEFLIYFQGTGAADDSGLPNDRFFAVRPEGSVSTLKIQRTERGDSAVYLCASSGPREGGTGELFFGEGSRLTVL.

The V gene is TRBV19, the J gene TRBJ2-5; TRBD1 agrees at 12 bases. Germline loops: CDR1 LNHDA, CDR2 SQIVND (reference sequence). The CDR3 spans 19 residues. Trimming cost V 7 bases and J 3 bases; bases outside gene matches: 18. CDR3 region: CASTYTSGTGGLTKETQYF. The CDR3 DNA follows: TGTGCCAGTACTTATACCTCCGGGACAGGGGGCCTAACTAAAGAGACCCAGTACTTC.

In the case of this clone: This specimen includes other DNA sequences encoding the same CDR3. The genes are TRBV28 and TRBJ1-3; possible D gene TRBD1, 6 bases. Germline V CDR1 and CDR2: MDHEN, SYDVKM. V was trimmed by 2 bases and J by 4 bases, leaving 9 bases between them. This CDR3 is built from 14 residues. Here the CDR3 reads CASSLPGVGNTIYF. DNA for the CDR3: TGTGCCAGCAGTTTACCAGGGGTCGGAAACACCATATATTTT.

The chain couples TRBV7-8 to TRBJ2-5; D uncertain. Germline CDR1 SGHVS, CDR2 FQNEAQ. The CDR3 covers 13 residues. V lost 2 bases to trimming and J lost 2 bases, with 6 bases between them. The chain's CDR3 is CASSLLAQETQYF. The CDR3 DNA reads TGTGCCAGCAGCTTACTCGCGCAAGAGACCCAGTACTTC.

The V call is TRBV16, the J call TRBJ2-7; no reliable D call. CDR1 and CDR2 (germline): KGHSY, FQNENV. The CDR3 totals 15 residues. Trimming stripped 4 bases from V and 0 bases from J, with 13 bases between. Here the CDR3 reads CASSLADGFSYEQYF. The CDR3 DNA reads TGTGCCAGCAGCCTTGCGGACGGTTTCTCCTACGAGCAGTACTTC.